Listed here is a single TCR beta chain. The V end lost 11 bases, the J end lost 8 bases, and 22 bases lay between the germline ends. This CDR3 has 14 residues. Germline CDR1 and CDR2: MDHEN and SYDVKM. The source of the sample is a study of blood T cell repertoires in COVID-19. Study background: The cDNA or gDNA used as material had been derived from T cells, B-cell-depleted T cells, or PBMCs.

Clones were sequenced by immunoSEQ multiplex PCR, and TCRdb holds only the in-frame ones, with some missing. Among about 180,000 clones listed, 80% to 90% were seen once. J is TRBJ2-1 and V is TRBV28; TRBD2 might be the D (6 bases). The source is a man between 18 and 29 years old who had recovered from COVID-19. The sequencing sample was made of peripheral blood. The CDR3 reads CAGGRLGLLDEQFF. Here the CDR3 DNA reads TGTGCCGGCGGGCGACTAGGTTTGCTCGATGAGCAGTTCTTC.